This T cell receptor beta chain was captured in a study of cytomegalovirus exposure and HLA in healthy donors. Notes on the study in general: A later analysis reportedly identified an Asian-associated ancestry cluster as carrying fewer N-insertions than the roughly 670-donor mean. Common viral pathogens seemed, in a later analysis, to connect with several of the most significant clusters. A further, later analysis showed that HLA-associated TCR beta chains (compared with equally common others) were more clonally expanded.

Use of 60 Vbeta and 13 Jbeta primers characterized the PCR. Original data processing: Later reanalysis found tens of millions of unique TCR beta chains, roughly 10 million of them shared. Profiled with immunoSEQ multiplex PCR; TCRdb holds only in-frame clones, not every one. D and trimming were read from the DNA, whereas the V and J calls and clone size are those reported in that table. In the table there are around 76,000 clones, about 73% of which are singletons. The CDR3 sequence is 16 residues long. The ends were cut back, 1 base at V and 1 base at J, with 14 bases in the middle. The germline gives CDR1 SGHKS, CDR2 YYEKEE (reference sequence). With respect to this clone: Its antigen is still unknown.

This sequence was found in a woman aged 45 to 65 in good health and CMV-seropositive. V gene TRBV5-5 combines with J gene TRBJ1-1; D is unclear. What was sequenced was PBMCs. The CDR3 here is CASSLSGFAENTEAFF. CDR3 coding DNA: TGTGCCAGCAGCTTGTCTGGGTTTGCGGAGAACACTGAAGCTTTCTTT.